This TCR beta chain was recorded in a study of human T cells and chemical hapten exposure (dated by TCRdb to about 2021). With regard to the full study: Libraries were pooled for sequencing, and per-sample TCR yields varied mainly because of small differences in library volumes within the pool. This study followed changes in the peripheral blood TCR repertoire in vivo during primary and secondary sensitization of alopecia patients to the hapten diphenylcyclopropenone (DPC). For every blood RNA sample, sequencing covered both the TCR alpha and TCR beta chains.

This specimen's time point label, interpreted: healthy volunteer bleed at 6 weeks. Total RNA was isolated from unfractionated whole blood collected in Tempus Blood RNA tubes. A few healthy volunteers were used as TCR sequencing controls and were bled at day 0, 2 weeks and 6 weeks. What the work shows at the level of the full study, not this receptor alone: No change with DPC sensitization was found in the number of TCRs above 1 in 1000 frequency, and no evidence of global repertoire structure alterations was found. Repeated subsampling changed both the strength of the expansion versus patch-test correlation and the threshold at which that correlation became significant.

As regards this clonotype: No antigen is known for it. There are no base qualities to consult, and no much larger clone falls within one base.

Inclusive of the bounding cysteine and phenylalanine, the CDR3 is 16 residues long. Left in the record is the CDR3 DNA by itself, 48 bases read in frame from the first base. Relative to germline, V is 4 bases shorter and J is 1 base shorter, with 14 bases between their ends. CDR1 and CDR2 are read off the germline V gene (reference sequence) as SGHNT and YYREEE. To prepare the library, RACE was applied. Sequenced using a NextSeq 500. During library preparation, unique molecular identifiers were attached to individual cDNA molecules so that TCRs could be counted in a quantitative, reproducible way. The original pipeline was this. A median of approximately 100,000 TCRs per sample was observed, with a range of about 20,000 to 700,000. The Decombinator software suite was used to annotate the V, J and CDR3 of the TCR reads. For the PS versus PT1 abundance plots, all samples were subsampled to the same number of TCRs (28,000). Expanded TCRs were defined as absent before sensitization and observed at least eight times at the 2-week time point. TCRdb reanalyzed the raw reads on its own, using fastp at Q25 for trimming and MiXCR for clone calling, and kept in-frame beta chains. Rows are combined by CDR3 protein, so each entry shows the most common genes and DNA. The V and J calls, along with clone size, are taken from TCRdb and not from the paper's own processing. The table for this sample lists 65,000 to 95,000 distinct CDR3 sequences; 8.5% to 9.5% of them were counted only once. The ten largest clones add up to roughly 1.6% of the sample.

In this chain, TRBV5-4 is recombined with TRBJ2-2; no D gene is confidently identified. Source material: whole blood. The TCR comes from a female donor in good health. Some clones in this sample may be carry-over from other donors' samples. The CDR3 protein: CASSPPAGQNTGELFF. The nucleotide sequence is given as TGTGCCAGCAGCCCCCCCGCCGGGCAGAACACCGGGGAGCTGTTTTTT.